This TCR beta chain was sequenced in a study of T cell repertoires in cytomegalovirus infection. The V and J ends lost 4 bases and 5 bases respectively, with 20 bases between them. CDR3 size: 16 residues. Germline lookup yields CDR1 SEHNR and CDR2 FQNEAQ (reference sequence). TCRdb redid the calling of the reads with MiXCR, one entry per CDR3 protein. The profile shows approximately 73,000 distinct CDR3 sequences, around 40% of them singletons. This clonotype has just a few counts. As yet, its antigen is unknown. This TCR came from a human donor in good health (CMV status not recorded). Some clones in this sample may be carry-over from other donors' samples. V is TRBV7-9 and J is TRBJ2-5; TRBD1 or TRBD2 may be the D gene (5 bases each). Sequenced here: CD8+ T cells from cultured PBMCs, sampled from culture after CMV antigen stimulation. The CDR3 loop is CASSSDASRGRETQYF. The CDR3 nucleotides are TGTGCCAGCAGCTCAGACGCCTCGAGGGGCCGGGAGACCCAGTACTTC.